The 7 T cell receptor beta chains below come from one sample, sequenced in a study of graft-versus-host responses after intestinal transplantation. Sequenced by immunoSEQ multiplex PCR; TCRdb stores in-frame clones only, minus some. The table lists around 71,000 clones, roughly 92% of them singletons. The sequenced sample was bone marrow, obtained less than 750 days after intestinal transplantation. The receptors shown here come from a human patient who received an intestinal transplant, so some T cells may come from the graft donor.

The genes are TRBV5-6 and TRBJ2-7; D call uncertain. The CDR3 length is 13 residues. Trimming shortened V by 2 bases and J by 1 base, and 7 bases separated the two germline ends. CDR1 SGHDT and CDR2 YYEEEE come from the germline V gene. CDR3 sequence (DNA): TGTGCCAGCAGCTTCGTCGGTTCCTACGAGCAGTACTTC. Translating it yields CASSFVGSYEQYF.

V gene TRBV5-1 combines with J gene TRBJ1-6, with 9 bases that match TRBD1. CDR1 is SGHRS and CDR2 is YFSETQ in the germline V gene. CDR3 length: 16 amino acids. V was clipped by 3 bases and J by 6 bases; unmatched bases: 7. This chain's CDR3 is CASSSLPGQGNSPLHF. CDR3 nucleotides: TGCGCCAGCAGCTCTCTACCGGGACAGGGTAATTCACCCCTCCACTTT.

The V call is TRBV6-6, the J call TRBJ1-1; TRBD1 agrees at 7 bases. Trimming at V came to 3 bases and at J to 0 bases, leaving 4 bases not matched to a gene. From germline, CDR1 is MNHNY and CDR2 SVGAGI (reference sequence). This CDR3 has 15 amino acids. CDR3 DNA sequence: TGTGCCAGCAGTTATGATGGGACAGTGAACACTGAAGCTTTCTTT. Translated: CASSYDGTVNTEAFF.

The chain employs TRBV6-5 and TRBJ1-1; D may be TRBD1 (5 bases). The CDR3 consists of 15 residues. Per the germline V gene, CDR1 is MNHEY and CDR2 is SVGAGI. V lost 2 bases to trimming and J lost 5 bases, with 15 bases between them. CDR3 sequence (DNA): TGTGCCAGCAGTTACGCCGGGGGGGAGGGGACTGAAGCTTTCTTT. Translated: CASSYAGGEGTEAFF.

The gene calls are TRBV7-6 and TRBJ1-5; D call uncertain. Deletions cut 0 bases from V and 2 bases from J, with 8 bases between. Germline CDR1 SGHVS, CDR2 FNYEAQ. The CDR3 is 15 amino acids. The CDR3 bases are TGTGCCAGCAGCTTAGCAGCAGTGGGCAATCAGCCCCAGCATTTT. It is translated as CASSLAAVGNQPQHF. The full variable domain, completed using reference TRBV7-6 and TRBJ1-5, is GAGVSQSPRYKVTKRGQDVALRCDPISGHVSLYWYRQALGQGPEFLTYFNYEAQQDKSGLPNDRFSAERPEGSISTLTIQRTEQRDSAMYRCASSLAAVGNQPQHFGDGTRLSIL.

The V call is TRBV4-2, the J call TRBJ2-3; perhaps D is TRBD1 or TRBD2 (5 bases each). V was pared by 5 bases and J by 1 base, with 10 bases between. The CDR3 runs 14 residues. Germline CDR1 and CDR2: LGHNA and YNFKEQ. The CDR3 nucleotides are TGTGCCAGCAGCTGGCTGGGGGGCACAGATACGCAGTATTTT. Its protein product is CASSWLGGTDTQYF.

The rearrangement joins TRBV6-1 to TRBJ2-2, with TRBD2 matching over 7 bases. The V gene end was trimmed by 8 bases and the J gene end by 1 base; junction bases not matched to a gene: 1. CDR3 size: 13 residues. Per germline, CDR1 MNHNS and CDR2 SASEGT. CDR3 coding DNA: TGTGCCAGCGGGGGGGAGAACACCGGGGAGCTGTTTTTT. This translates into CASGGENTGELFF.